This record covers a single TCR beta chain. Its antigen remains unknown. CDR3 size: 14 residues. Germline lookup yields CDR1 SQVTM and CDR2 ANQGSEA. One blood sample of approximately 2.5 ml was taken from each donor. These data are taken from a study of monozygotic twins with inflammatory bowel disease. Study conclusions and caveats: Other individuals had fewer clonotypes in common with IBD patients than with healthy twins, especially with disease activity.

TCRalpha and TCRbeta cDNA underwent two nested PCRs of roughly 16 and 10 cycles. TCRdb processed the 5' RACE reads again and assigns one entry to each CDR3 protein, with no DNA. The specimen's table records approximately 40,000 distinct CDR3 sequences. The sequenced sample was blood. The TCR originated in a human donor with ulcerative colitis or Crohn's disease, or a healthy co-twin of an affected twin (not recorded which). This chain uses TRBV29-1 with TRBJ2-2; TCRdb's D call of TRBD1 is untestable without DNA. CDR3 protein: CSVLGQGNTGELFF.